Listed here is a single T cell receptor beta chain. Its antigen remains unidentified. No much larger clone is present one base from it, and per-base qualities are unavailable. Peripheral blood and lesional scalp punch biopsies were obtained from patients with alopecia areata. Human scalp biopsies were fixed immediately in PAXgene tissue containers. This record belongs to a study of CD8+ T cells in alopecia areata (dated by TCRdb to 2016 to 2019). As for the study more broadly: The treated patients took part in an open-label pilot trial in which moderate-to-severe alopecia areata was treated with oral tofacitinib at 5 to 10 mg twice daily. Patients received tofacitinib for 6 to 18 months and were then followed off drug for 6 months to check for delayed response and recurrence. The study used high-throughput TCRbeta sequencing to examine T cell clonal expansion in alopecia areata, in both the C3H/HeJ mouse model and human patients. Scalp tissue and sorted CD4+ and CD8+ peripheral blood T cells from patchy and totalis/universalis alopecia areata patients and from healthy controls were covered by human TCRbeta sequencing. Patients on tofacitinib were biopsied at baseline and after 4 and 24 weeks of treatment, and several of the patients also had a later scalp biopsy. Scalp clonality was compared among normal scalp (n=4), patchy alopecia areata scalp (n=8), and alopecia totalis/universalis scalp (n=8). RNA was obtained with the PAXgene miRNA kit for fixed scalp, the miRNeasy kit for PBMCs, and the RNeasy kit for mouse skin. immunoSEQ multiplex PCR using 35 Vbeta forward primers and 13 Jbeta reverse primers was used to amplify TCRbeta CDR3 regions.

V is reduced by 6 bases and J by 5 bases, leaving a spacing of 17 bases between them. There are 15 amino acids in the CDR3, from cysteine to phenylalanine inclusive. Only the CDR3 DNA stays, 45 bases, in frame from base 1. The germline V gene specifies SGHAT as CDR1 and FQNNGV as CDR2. The study at large found these results: Lesional scalp, especially in alopecia totalis/universalis, showed higher clonality and more expanded CD8+ clones than normal scalp, suggesting antigenic drive. Scalp TCR repertoire analysis is complicated because resident alphabeta T cells in normal human skin are also sequenced, whereas mouse skin is dominated by gammadelta T cells. Shared TCR sequences between patients were less evident than in mice, which may be partly attributable to HLA diversity in the patient population.

The library was generated by the immunoSEQ multiplex PCR assay. RNA was extracted from all samples and reverse transcribed into cDNA, which served as template for TCR sequencing. SuperScript III was used to make first-strand cDNA, primed with a 2:1 mix of oligo-dT and random hexamers. A synthetic immune receptor repertoire was used to gauge amplification bias, and whatever bias remained was removed computationally. Concerning the study's data processing: Raw reads were preprocessed to remove errors, and CDR3 was defined by IMGT conventions from the conserved cysteine to phenylalanine. Clonality was computed by normalizing Shannon entropy by log2 of the number of productive unique TCRs and subtracting the result from 1. Whether scalp clones were CD4 or CD8 was inferred by matching scalp TCRbeta sequences against CD4 and CD8 repertoires sorted from blood. TCRdb took this table from immuneACCESS and kept in-frame rearrangements with V and J called. Such tables lack part of the clones; where checked against another copy, unresolved V genes explain under half of the gap, and the rest is unexplained. The V and J calls and clone size are taken from that table; D and trimming were inferred from the DNA. This sample has about 15,000 clones in its table, and more than 50% of those were observed once. More than 9% of the sample belongs to the ten largest clones.

This receptor was identified in a human donor with alopecia areata. The sequence joins TRBV11-2 to TRBJ2-4; TRBD2 might be the D gene, on 7 matching bases. The sequencing sample was made of skin. The sequenced DNA is TGTGCCAGCAGTCAAGGGGGGGCGGTTGAAAACATTCAGTACTTC. Translated, it gives CASSQGGAVENIQYF. Here the CDR3 is joined to the reference TRBV11-2 and TRBJ2-4 genes, and the full variable domain is: EAGVAQSPRYKIIEKRQSVAFWCNPISGHATLYWYQQILGQGPKLLIQFQNNGVVDDSQLPKDRFSAERLKGVDSTLKIQPAKLEDSAVYLCASSQGGAVENIQYFGAGTRLSVL.